These 11 T cell receptor beta chains came from one sample sequenced in a study of CD8 T cells in Susac syndrome. RNA amounts of about 0.5 to 1 ug underwent reverse transcription with random hexamers. One entry per CDR3 protein, called by TCRdb with MiXCR from the immunoSEQ multiplex PCR reads. Among 130,000 or so distinct CDR3 sequences, nearly 96% were seen once, and the ten largest hold about 0.14%. The sequenced sample consisted of CD4+ T cells from PBMCs. These TCRs come from a human donor with Susac syndrome.

The chain couples TRBV2 to TRBJ2-7; perhaps TRBD2 as D (6 bases). The germline V and J ends were trimmed by 3 bases and 5 bases, with 11 bases remaining between them. Per the germline V gene, CDR1 is SNHLY and CDR2 is FYNNEI. This CDR3 is built from 13 residues. CDR3 loop: CASSERGRNEQYF. DNA of the CDR3: TGTGCCAGCAGTGAGCGGGGTCGGAACGAGCAGTACTTC.

The rearrangement links TRBV30 to TRBJ2-1, with 11 bases that match TRBD2. Per the germline V gene, CDR1 is GTSNPN and CDR2 is SVGIG (reference sequence). V trimming: 0 bases; J trimming: 4 bases; junction bases outside the gene matches: 8. The CDR3 is 17 residues long. CDR3 region: CAWSVGLTSGSYNEQFF. CDR3 bases: TGTGCCTGGAGTGTAGGTCTAACTAGCGGGAGTTACAATGAGCAGTTCTTC.

The J gene is TRBJ2-6, the V gene TRBV20-1; TRBD2 matches at 8 bases. V shed 0 bases, J shed 0 bases, and the junction held 10 bases outside the gene matches. This CDR3 region has 19 residues. Germline V gene sequence: CDR1 DFQATT, CDR2 SNEGSKA (reference sequence). The CDR3 spells CSARDQRLALSSGANVLTF. CDR3 in DNA: TGCAGTGCTAGAGACCAGCGACTAGCGTTAAGCTCTGGGGCCAACGTCCTGACTTTC.

The V and J genes are TRBV5-1 and TRBJ1-1; D is perhaps TRBD1 (6 bases). The CDR3 is made up of 15 amino acids. Germline V gives CDR1 SGHRS, CDR2 YFSETQ. V gave up 4 bases and J gave up 4 bases, with 17 bases separating them. The CDR3 nucleotides are TGCGCCAGCAGCCCCTACAGGGAAGCGGGCACTGAAGCTTTCTTT. It specifies CASSPYREAGTEAFF.

This chain connects TRBV27 to TRBJ2-7, with 11 bases lining up with TRBD2. The germline V gene has CDR1 MNHEY and CDR2 SMNVEV (reference sequence). The CDR3 has 16 residues. Trimming at V came to 5 bases and at J to 0 bases, leaving 6 bases not matched to a gene. In DNA form, the CDR3 reads TGTGCCAGCAGTCCCGAACTAGCGGGAGTCTCCTACGAGCAGTACTTC. Protein product: CASSPELAGVSYEQYF.

The genes are TRBV7-6 and TRBJ2-5; D may be TRBD1 (5 bases). Trimming removed 0 bases at V and 5 bases at J, with 10 bases between. This CDR3 has 14 amino acids. Germline CDR1 reads SGHVS; CDR2 reads FNYEAQ. CDR3 sequence: CASSLAQGMETQYF. The CDR3 DNA sequence: TGTGCCAGCAGCTTAGCGCAGGGTATGGAGACCCAGTACTTC.

The genes are TRBV6-2 or TRBV6-3 and TRBJ2-6, with D hard to call. Germline assignment: CDR1 MNHEY and CDR2 SVGEGT. The CDR3 totals 13 residues. Deletions cut 5 bases from V and 2 bases from J, with 4 bases between. Here the CDR3 reads CASSQTGANVLTF. In DNA, the CDR3 is TGTGCCAGCAGTCAGACTGGGGCCAACGTCCTGACTTTC.

This clonotype was counted once. The V call is TRBV3-1, the J call TRBJ2-2; D possibly corresponds to TRBD1 (6 bases). Germline CDR1 reads LGHDT; CDR2 reads YNNKEL (reference sequence). This CDR3 spans 14 amino acids. With 4 bases removed from V and 8 bases from J, the gap between germline ends came to 14 bases. CDR3: CASSPRDIRGELFF. The CDR3 bases are TGTGCCAGCAGCCCACGGGACATCCGGGGGGAGCTGTTTTTT. The variable domain in full, completed from reference TRBV3-1 and TRBJ2-2, reads DTAVSQTPKYLVTQMGNDKSIKCEQNLGHDTMYWYKQDSKKFLKIMFSYNNKELIINETVPNRFSPKSPDKAHLNLHINSLELGDSAVYFCASSPRDIRGELFFGEGSRLTVL.

The V gene is TRBV11-3, the J gene TRBJ2-7, with no clear D. There are 12 residues in the CDR3. The V and J ends lost 0 bases and 4 bases respectively, with 4 bases between them. Germline-derived CDR1 and CDR2 are SGHNT and YENEEA. The CDR3 protein is CASSLDRYEQYF. For the CDR3, the DNA is TGTGCCAGCAGCTTAGACCGGTACGAGCAGTACTTC.

This chain joins TRBV29-1 and TRBJ1-2, with no clear D. The CDR3 length is 12 residues. Trimming took 3 bases from V and 6 from J, leaving 11 bases between them. Germline CDR1 is SQVTM and CDR2 is ANQGSEA. Written as DNA, the CDR3 is TGCAGCGTTGACCGGGTTCGGGATGGCTACACCTTC. It is translated as CSVDRVRDGYTF.

This clonotype was counted once. The chain employs TRBV5-1 and TRBJ2-6; possibly TRBD1 for D (5 bases). CDR1 SGHRS and CDR2 YFSETQ come from the germline V gene. Trimming pared 0 bases from V and 0 bases from J, leaving 10 bases between. This CDR3 is built from 17 residues. DNA for the CDR3: TGCGCCAGCAGCTTGGTGCCAGGGCGCTCTGGGGCCAACGTCCTGACTTTC. It encodes CASSLVPGRSGANVLTF.